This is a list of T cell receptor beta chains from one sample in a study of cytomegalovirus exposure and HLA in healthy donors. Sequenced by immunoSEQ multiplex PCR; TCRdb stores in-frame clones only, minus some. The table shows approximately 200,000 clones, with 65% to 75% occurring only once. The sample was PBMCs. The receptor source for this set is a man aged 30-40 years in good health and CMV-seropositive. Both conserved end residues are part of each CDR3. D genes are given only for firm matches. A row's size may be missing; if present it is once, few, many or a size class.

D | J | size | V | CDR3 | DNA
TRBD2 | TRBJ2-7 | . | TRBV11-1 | CASSLRASGVGEQYF | TGTGCCAGCAGCTTACGGGCTAGCGGCGTAGGCGAGCAGTACTTC
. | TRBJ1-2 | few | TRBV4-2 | CASSQDPRGADLNYGYTF | TGTGCCAGCAGCCAAGACCCTCGGGGGGCCGACTTGAACTATGGCTACACCTTC
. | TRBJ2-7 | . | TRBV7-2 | CASSLGVGSSYEQYF | TGTGCCAGCAGCTTAGGGGTGGGCTCCTCCTACGAGCAGTACTTC
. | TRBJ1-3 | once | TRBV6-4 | CASSAPLQGLVSGNTIYF | TGTGCCAGCAGTGCCCCCCTACAAGGCCTAGTCTCTGGAAACACCATATATTTT
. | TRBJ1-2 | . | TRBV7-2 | CASSAGEIDGYTF | TGTGCCAGCAGCGCAGGGGAGATTGATGGCTACACCTTC
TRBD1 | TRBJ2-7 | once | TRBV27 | CASNLPFLDPGTGSYEQYF | TGTGCCAGCAACCTACCGTTTTTAGACCCCGGGACAGGGTCCTACGAGCAGTACTTC
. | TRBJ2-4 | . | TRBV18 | CASSPPATNIQYF | TGTGCCAGCTCACCACCGGCCACAAACATTCAGTACTTC
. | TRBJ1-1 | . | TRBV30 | CAWSAGLNTEAFF | TGTGCCTGGAGTGCGGGGTTGAACACTGAAGCTTTCTTT
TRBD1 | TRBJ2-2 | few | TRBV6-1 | CASSNTGVNTGELFF | TGTGCCAGCAGCAACACAGGGGTGAACACCGGGGAGCTGTTTTTT
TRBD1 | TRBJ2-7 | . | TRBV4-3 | CASSQEDRGYEQYF | TGCGCCAGCAGCCAAGAAGACAGGGGCTACGAGCAGTACTTC
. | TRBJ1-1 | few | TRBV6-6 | CASSYKAENTEAFF | TGTGCCAGCAGTTATAAGGCGGAGAACACTGAAGCTTTCTTT
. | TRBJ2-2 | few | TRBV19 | CASSIRGKLAGTGELFF | TGTGCCAGTAGTATAAGAGGGAAACTAGCTGGCACCGGGGAGCTGTTTTTT
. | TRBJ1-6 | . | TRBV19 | CASSIDPMARDSTPLHF | TGTGCCAGTAGTATAGATCCCATGGCCAGGGATTCGACACCCCTCCACTTT
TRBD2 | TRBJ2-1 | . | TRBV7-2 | CASSLESSGRDNEQFF | TGTGCCAGCAGCTTAGAATCTAGCGGGAGAGACAATGAGCAGTTCTTC
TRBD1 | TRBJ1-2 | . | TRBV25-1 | CASSEPNRGSNYGYTF | TGTGCCAGCAGTGAACCTAACAGGGGTAGTAACTATGGCTACACCTTC
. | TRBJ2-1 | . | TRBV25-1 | CASGTDLGPNEQFF | TGTGCCAGCGGGACTGACCTTGGGCCGAATGAGCAGTTCTTC
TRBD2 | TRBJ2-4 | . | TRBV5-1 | CASSGGPGLAVNIQYF | TGCGCCAGCAGCGGGGGTCCGGGACTAGCGGTAAACATTCAGTACTTC
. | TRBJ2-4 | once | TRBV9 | CASSARGGAKNIQYF | TGTGCCAGCAGCGCGAGGGGGGGAGCCAAAAACATTCAGTACTTC
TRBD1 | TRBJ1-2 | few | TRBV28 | CASIEGGQRKSGYTF | TGTGCCAGCATCGAAGGGGGACAGCGGAAGTCGGGCTACACCTTC
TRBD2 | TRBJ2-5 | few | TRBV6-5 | CASSRTSGVGETQYF | TGTGCCAGCAGTCGGACTAGCGGGGTTGGAGAGACCCAGTACTTC
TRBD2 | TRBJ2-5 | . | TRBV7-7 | CASSRGGLAGGQETQYF | TGTGCTAGCAGCCGAGGGGGGCTAGCGGGAGGGCAAGAGACCCAGTACTTC
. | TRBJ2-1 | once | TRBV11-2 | CASSLEGGPGNEQFF | TGTGCCAGCAGCCTAGAGGGGGGACCGGGGAATGAGCAGTTCTTC
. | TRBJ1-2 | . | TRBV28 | CASNSNYGYTF | TGTGCCAGCAATTCAAACTATGGCTACACCTTC
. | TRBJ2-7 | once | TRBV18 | CASSPETTITYEQYF | TGTGCCAGCTCACCCGAGACGACAATTACCTACGAGCAGTACTTC